This TCR beta chain was recorded in a study of Ad26.COV2.S vaccination and SARS-CoV-2 variants. Study in general: By the intramuscular route, Ad26.COV2.S was given once, or twice 56 days apart.

Generated by immunoSEQ multiplex PCR, the TCRdb table keeps only in-frame clones and is missing some. The data contain 360,000 or so clones, around nine tenths of them seen just once; the ten biggest clones take up about 3%. Trimming at V came to 1 base and at J to 2 bases, leaving 18 bases not matched to a gene. The CDR3 runs to 20 residues. CDR1 MDHEN and CDR2 SYDVKM come from the germline V gene. Whole-study results and caveats: Vaccine and placebo recipients had similar non-spike TCR breadth.

Concerning this clone: Antigen: not known.

Treatment defined: 15 to 20 received Ad26.COV2.S at low or high dose, single or two shots; about 5 received placebo; per-sample allocation not given. After the first vaccine or placebo injection, samples were drawn on day 63. V and J are TRBV28 and TRBJ2-3; TRBD1 agrees at 7 bases. The TCR sequence derives from a person aged 18 to 59 who received the Ad26.COV2.S COVID-19 vaccine or a placebo. The material sequenced was peripheral blood, taken in a trial of Ad26.COV2.S vaccine versus placebo. The CDR3 sequence is CASSLSPLYAGTEDTDTQYF. The CDR3 bases are TGTGCCAGCAGTTTATCCCCCCTCTACGCCGGGACAGAAGACACAGATACGCAGTATTTT.